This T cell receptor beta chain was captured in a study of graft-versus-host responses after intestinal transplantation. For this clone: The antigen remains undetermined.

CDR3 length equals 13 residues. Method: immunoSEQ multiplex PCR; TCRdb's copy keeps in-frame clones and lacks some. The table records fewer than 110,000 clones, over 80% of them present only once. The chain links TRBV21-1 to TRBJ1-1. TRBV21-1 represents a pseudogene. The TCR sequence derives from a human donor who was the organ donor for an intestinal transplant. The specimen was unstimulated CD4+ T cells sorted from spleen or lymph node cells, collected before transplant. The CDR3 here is CASSKTRAIEAFF. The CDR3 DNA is TGTGCCAGCAGCAAAACCCGGGCGATTGAAGCTTTCTTT.